This TCR beta chain was obtained from a study of blood T cells in healthy people across ages. Regarding the study as a whole: Both naive CD4+ cell counts and diversity were greater in long-lived donors than in aged donors.

Germline CDR1 reads LGHDT; CDR2 reads YNNKEL (reference sequence). This CDR3 is 14 amino acids long. With V trimmed by 4 bases and J by 4 bases, 5 bases remained unmatched. As for this clonotype: Antigen unknown.

Primed by a sample-barcoded 5' primer and a J-beta primer mix, a second PCR proceeded for about 6 to 12 cycles. All samples yielded 3 million or more CDR3-containing paired-end reads. TCRdb called the 5' RACE reads again in MiXCR, with one record for every CDR3 protein. The table has about 580,000 distinct CDR3 sequences, 40% to 50% seen once; the top ten hold just under 25%. This TCR derives from a man older than 75 in good health. The genes are TRBV3-1 and TRBJ2-3; 7 nucleotides match TRBD1. The specimen was blood. For the CDR3, the DNA is TGTGCCAGCAGCCCCCTGGGACAGCCAGATACGCAGTATTTT. Translating it yields CASSPLGQPDTQYF.